The 20 T cell receptor beta chains presented below share a single source sample, sequenced in a study of tumor-infiltrating lymphocytes in primary liver carcinoma. Co-extraction yielded RNA and DNA from 20-30 mg of unsorted bulk tissue. Starting material of about 450 ng total RNA yielded TCR beta cDNA via a constant-region primer. A slightly modified ARM-PCR protocol with three nested multiplex PCR rounds produced these TCR beta libraries. Use of TRBV1-TRBV30 forward primers with a C-beta reverse primer characterized the first two PCR rounds, which lasted about 9 cycles each. In TCRdb, the multiplex PCR reads were re-called with MiXCR into one record per CDR3 protein. Seen here are some 94,000 distinct CDR3 sequences, almost 70% observed once, and the top ten hold around 9.5%. The sample consisted of liver tumor tissue from sampling region 5. As to subset: tumor region T5, tumor centre. Receptors originate from a woman in her sixties with primary liver carcinoma and hepatitis B virus infection.

DNA of the CDR3: TGCGCCAGCATCTCTGACAGAGTAAACACTGAAGCTTTCTTT. Translated: CASISDRVNTEAFF. The V and J genes are TRBV5-1 and TRBJ1-1; D may be TRBD1 (5 bases). CDR3 length equals 14 residues. The ends were cut back, 6 bases at V and 2 bases at J, with 14 bases in the middle. Germline V gives CDR1 SGHRS, CDR2 YFSETQ.

Concerning this clonotype itself: Given the absence of the conserved phenylalanine or tryptophan at the CDR3 end, a read error is likely. This rearrangement joins TRBV11-2 to TRBJ1-1, with TRBD1 as a possible D gene (6 bases). Germline CDR1 reads SGHAT; CDR2 reads FQNNGV. The CDR3 loop spans 16 amino acids. The CDR3 bases are TGTACTAGCAGCTCACCCGGGGGGGCGCGTACCACTGAAGCTTTCTAT. It yields the protein CTSSSPGGARTTEAFY.

To note about this clonotype: Lacking the conserved final phenylalanine or tryptophan, this CDR3 likely reflects a read error. CDR3 bases: TGTGCCAGCATCAGATCATCGGGGTCAGATACGCAGTATATT. This codes for CASIRSSGSDTQYI. The rearrangement joins TRBV6-5 to TRBJ2-3; a possible D gene is TRBD2 (5 bases). The CDR3 sequence is 14 residues long. Trimming took off 7 bases at V and 4 bases at J, with 15 bases between the two ends. Germline V gives CDR1 MNHEY, CDR2 SVGAGI.

On this clonotype itself: Mismatch with germline at one junction end may stem from a read error. The CDR3 is CATSYSTYRAPQETQYF. The CDR3 DNA is TGTGCCACCAGTTACTCCACTTACAGGGCTCCCCAAGAGACCCAGTACTTC. The V call is TRBV6-6, the J call TRBJ2-5; D is possibly TRBD1 (6 bases). The germline V gene encodes CDR1 MNHNY and CDR2 SVGAGI (reference sequence). The CDR3 runs 17 residues.

The chain has TRBV28 and TRBJ1-1; 10 bases map to TRBD1. With 5 bases clipped from V and 5 bases from J, the junction kept 20 bases outside the gene matches. The CDR3 loop spans 19 amino acids. Germline loops: CDR1 MDHEN, CDR2 SYDVKM. This CDR3 reads CASSVVTGPAGTGVTEAFF. The CDR3 nucleotides read TGTGCCAGCAGTGTCGTTACCGGTCCAGCCGGGACAGGGGTGACTGAAGCTTTCTTT. Full variable domain (missing parts from reference TRBV28 and TRBJ1-1): DVKVTQSSRYLVKRTGEKVFLECVQDMDHENMFWYRQDPGLGLRLIYFSYDVKMKEKGDIPEGYSVSREKKERFSLILESASTNQTSMYLCASSVVTGPAGTGVTEAFFGQGTRLTVV.

Points on this clonotype: A read error may account for a junction end that differs from germline. The chain employs TRBV6-5 and TRBJ1-4; D gene unclear. CDR3 length: 14 amino acids. Germline CDR1 is MNHEY and CDR2 is SVGAGI. CDR3 loop: CASSPRAPNEILFF. The CDR3 region has the DNA TGTGCCAGCAGTCCCCGGGCTCCTAATGAAATACTGTTCTTT.

The rearrangement links TRBV18 to TRBJ2-6; TRBD2 might be the D (6 bases). In germline, CDR1 is KGHSH, CDR2 LQKENI. The CDR3 runs to 18 residues. V lost 4 bases, J lost 1 base, and 17 bases lay in between. The CDR3 reads CASSLSLEGPSGANVLTF. In DNA, the CDR3 is TGTGCCAGCTCACTGTCTTTGGAGGGGCCTTCTGGGGCCAACGTCCTGACTTTC.

This clonotype was seen repeatedly, ten times or more. The chain couples TRBV5-1 to TRBJ2-5, with 9 positions matching TRBD1. Unmatched junction bases numbered 7, after V lost 2 bases and J lost 5 bases. The CDR3 runs 15 residues. Germline lookup yields CDR1 SGHRS and CDR2 YFSETQ. The CDR3: CASSFSQGAGETQYF. The CDR3 DNA reads as TGCGCCAGCAGCTTCTCACAGGGGGCTGGGGAGACCCAGTACTTC.

In the case of this clonotype: Mismatch with germline at one junction end may stem from a read error. V and J are TRBV28 and TRBJ2-7; no firm D call. CDR1 is MDHEN, CDR2 SYDVKM, per germline. The CDR3 is 15 residues long. The CDR3 bases are TGTGCCAGCGGCTTTTTGGGTACATCCAATTACGAGCAGTATTTC. It translates to CASGFLGTSNYEQYF.

The V gene is TRBV29-1, the J gene TRBJ2-2; no reliable D call. The CDR3 runs 14 residues. Trimming removed 7 bases at V and 0 bases at J, with 12 bases between. Germline V lookup: CDR1 SQVTM, CDR2 ANQGSEA. CDR3 residues: CSAMGLTNTGELFF. CDR3 DNA: TGCAGCGCAATGGGGTTAACGAACACCGGGGAGCTGTTTTTT.

CDR3 nucleotide sequence: TGTGCCAGCAGCTCATCGGGAGATACCTACAATGAGCAGTTCTTC. Translated, it gives CASSSSGDTYNEQFF. The chain employs TRBV7-3 and TRBJ2-1, with a tentative D call TRBD2 (6 bases). Per germline, CDR1 SGHTA and CDR2 FQGTGA. V was clipped by 4 bases and J by 2 bases, with 12 bases between them. The CDR3 has 15 residues.

As for this clonotype: A much bigger clone sits one base away, suggesting this may be a read error. This is likely a read error, given that the CDR3 carries no conserved phenylalanine or tryptophan at its end. This chain connects TRBV6-5 to TRBJ2-2, with a tentative D call TRBD1 (6 bases). Germline assignment: CDR1 MNHEY and CDR2 SVGAGI. Trimming took off 2 bases at V and 6 bases at J, with 10 bases between the two ends. This CDR3 is 14 amino acids long. The CDR3 loop is CASSYRGSSGELFL. The CDR3 DNA sequence: TGTGCCAGCAGTTACAGGGGGAGCTCCGGGGAGCTGTTTCTT.

On this clonotype itself: The junction differs from germline at one of its ends, possibly a read error. The V gene is TRBV11-2, the J gene TRBJ2-3; 9 bases fit TRBD1. Germline V gene lookup returns CDR1 SGHAT and CDR2 FQNNGV. This CDR3 comprises 12 residues. CDR3 sequence reads: CVSSPGTGTFYF. In DNA, the CDR3 is TGTGTCAGCAGCCCTGGGACAGGGACCTTTTATTTT. Filled out from reference TRBV11-2 and TRBJ2-3, the complete variable domain reads EAGVAQSPRYKIIEKRQSVAFWCNPISGHATLYWYQQILGQGPKLLIQFQNNGVVDDSQLPKDRFSAERLKGVDSTLKIQPAKLEDSAVYLCVSSPGTGTFYFGPGTRLTVL.

Concerning this clonotype: A single base separates this from a much larger clone, so it may be a read error. The chain carries TRBV5-1 and TRBJ1-2; a possible D gene is TRBD1 (6 bases). From germline, CDR1 is SGHRS and CDR2 YFSETQ. The length of the CDR3 is 12 residues. CDR3 loop: CVSSFTGYGYTF. The CDR3 nucleotides are TGCGTCAGCAGCTTTACAGGGTATGGCTACACCTTC.

As regards this clonotype: Sequence at one end of the junction differs from germline and may be a read error. The chain employs TRBV5-6 and TRBJ2-7, with no clear D. The CDR3 runs 15 residues. Germline V gene lookup returns CDR1 SGHDT and CDR2 YYEEEE. The CDR3 sequence: CASILVVRNTYEQYF. CDR3 coding DNA: TGTGCCAGCATCTTGGTGGTCAGGAATACTTACGAGCAGTACTTC.

About this clonotype: The missing conserved phenylalanine or tryptophan at the end of this CDR3 makes a read error likely. This chain joins TRBV5-6 and TRBJ1-1; D might be TRBD1 (6 bases). The CDR3 has 11 residues. Per germline, CDR1 SGHDT and CDR2 YYEEEE. The CDR3 DNA sequence: TGTACCAGCAGCCGGGACAATGAAGCTTTCATT. Its protein is CTSSRDNEAFI.

Comment on this clonotype: A much larger clone is a single base away; this may be a read error. The CDR3 protein is CAGSVTGRETQYF. In DNA form, the CDR3 reads TGCGCCGGCAGCGTGACCGGACGGGAGACCCAGTACTTC. The chain uses TRBV5-1 and TRBJ2-5; D uncertain. The length of the CDR3 is 13 residues. Per the germline V gene, CDR1 is SGHRS and CDR2 is YFSETQ. Based on the CDR3 plus reference TRBV5-1 and TRBJ2-5, the full variable domain is KAGVTQTPRYLIKTRGQQVTLSCSPISGHRSVSWYQQTPGQGLQFLFEYFSETQRNKGNFPGRFSGRQFSNSRSEMNVSTLELGDSALYLCAGSVTGRETQYFGPGTRLLVL.

Note on this clonotype: One end of the junction does not line up with germline, which may come from a read error. The chain is built from TRBV28 and TRBJ1-1, with D possibly being TRBD1 (5 bases). This CDR3 has 14 amino acids. CDR1 and CDR2 (germline): MDHEN, SYDVKM. CDR3 loop: CVSSLTGMNTEAFF. The CDR3 DNA is TGTGTCAGCAGTTTAACAGGAATGAACACTGAAGCTTTCTTT.

This clonotype was observed at least ten times. The chain is built from TRBV28 and TRBJ2-1; TRBD2 aligns across 8 bases. The CDR3 has 15 residues. J was trimmed by 6 bases and V by 6 bases; bases with no gene match: 10. CDR1 and CDR2 from the germline V gene are MDHEN and SYDVKM. The CDR3 coding sequence is TGTGCCAGCAGCCGACGGGAGGGTGTAGGCAATGAGCAGTTCTTC. Protein product: CASSRREGVGNEQFF.

For this clonotype: One end of the junction does not line up with germline, which may come from a read error. The chain carries TRBV11-2 and TRBJ2-5; 7 nucleotides line up with TRBD2. The CDR3 totals 14 residues. Per the germline V gene, CDR1 is SGHAT and CDR2 is FQNNGV. In nucleotides, the CDR3 is TGTGCCAGCAGCCTCCCGCGGGGGAAAGAGACCCAGTATTTC. Amino acid sequence: CASSLPRGKETQYF.